One sample yielded the 2 T cell receptor beta chains listed below, sequenced in a study of T-cell reconstitution after alpha-beta-depleted transplantation in children. The TCRbeta library was prepared with unique molecular identifiers. TCRdb reprocessed the PCR reads with MiXCR, giving one entry per CDR3 protein. Of about 870,000 distinct CDR3 sequences in the sample, 15% to 20% were seen once. The source was PBMCs, mostly from graft donor cells, collected 360 days after TCRalphabeta/CD19-depleted stem cell transplant. The receptors here all came from a male patient aged 10 to 17 who had a stem cell transplant for acute lymphoblastic leukemia, so the T cells may come from the graft donor.

The chain links TRBV11-2 to TRBJ2-2, with D unclear. The CDR3 length is 17 residues. CDR1 SGHAT and CDR2 FQNNGV come from the germline V gene. Trimming stripped 1 base from V and 4 bases from J, with 16 bases between. The CDR3 reads CASSLGPPTALTGELFF. As DNA, the CDR3 is TGTGCCAGCAGCTTAGGACCGCCGACGGCACTCACCGGGGAGCTGTTTTTT. Looking up the rest from reference TRBV11-2 and TRBJ2-2 gives the full variable domain: EAGVAQSPRYKIIEKRQSVAFWCNPISGHATLYWYQQILGQGPKLLIQFQNNGVVDDSQLPKDRFSAERLKGVDSTLKIQPAKLEDSAVYLCASSLGPPTALTGELFFGEGSRLTVL.

This clonotype was observed many times. The gene calls are TRBV25-1 and TRBJ1-1; the D is unclear. Trimming removed 8 bases at V and 6 bases at J, with 22 bases between. The length of the CDR3 is 15 residues. Per germline, CDR1 MGHDK and CDR2 SYGVNS. The CDR3 region has the DNA TGTGCCAGCGGTAATCTTAGGACCGAGGAGGCTGAAGCTTTCTTT. Translating it yields CASGNLRTEEAEAFF. Full variable domain (outside the CDR3, taken from reference TRBV25-1 and TRBJ1-1): EADIYQTPRYLVIGTGKKITLECSQTMGHDKMYWYQQDPGMELHLIHYSYGVNSTEKGDLSSESTVSRIRTEHFPLTLESARPSHTSQYLCASGNLRTEEAEAFFGQGTRLTVV.